The rows below give T cell receptor beta chains drawn from one sample of a study of PD-1 blockade in classical Hodgkin lymphoma. Clones were sequenced by immunoSEQ multiplex PCR, and TCRdb holds only the in-frame ones, with some missing. The data show more than 9,500 clones, with roughly 84% seen just once and 35% to 40% held by the top ten. This material consisted of CD8+ T cells from blood, taken before the fourth cycle of nivolumab. These receptor sequences come from a human donor with classical Hodgkin lymphoma. The donor label of this sample is uncertain. The CDR3 runs from the conserved cysteine through the conserved F or W. Each record gives: J gene, V gene, clone size, D gene, CDR3 DNA, CDR3 protein. A D gene is named only where the DNA matches it firmly. Clone size appears in some rows only: once, few, many, or a class for an expanded clone.

>TRBJ2-3|TRBV11-2|-|-
TGTGCCAGCAGCTTAGCCGGCGGAGCTAGCACAGATACGCAGTATTTT
CASSLAGGASTDTQYF
>TRBJ2-3|TRBV28|-|TRBD2
TGTGCCAGCAACATATCCCGGGAGGGCGGGACAGATACGCAGTATTTT
CASNISREGGTDTQYF
>TRBJ2-7|TRBV29-1|-|-
TGCAGCGTTGAGACGGTAAGCTCCTACGAGCAGTACTTC
CSVETVSSYEQYF
>TRBJ1-1|TRBV5-1|-|-
TGCGCCAGCAGCTTGACAACGGGGTGGACTGAAGCTTTCTTT
CASSLTTGWTEAFF
>TRBJ2-4|TRBV15|-|-
TGTGCCACCGCGGACCCTCGCGACGGCAAAAACATTCAGTACTTC
CATADPRDGKNIQYF
>TRBJ2-1|TRBV19|-|-
TGTGCCAGTAGTATAGGGGGATCTCCCTACAATGAGCAGTTCTTC
CASSIGGSPYNEQFF
>TRBJ1-3|TRBV2|-|-
TGTGCCAGCCTCTACCCCGGGATCTCTGGAAACACCATATATTTT
CASLYPGISGNTIYF
>TRBJ2-7|TRBV19|-|-
TGTGCCAGTAGTATGTTAGGGGGCTCCTACGAGCAGTACTTC
CASSMLGGSYEQYF
>TRBJ2-1|TRBV5-4|-|TRBD2
TGTGCCAGCAGCTTTCCGGCTAGCGGGAGGGTTGAGCAGTTCTTC
CASSFPASGRVEQFF
>TRBJ1-1|TRBV5-5|once|-
TGTGCCAGCAGCTTGGAGGGATTCACTGAAGCTTTCTTT
CASSLEGFTEAFF
>TRBJ1-1|TRBV5-6|few|TRBD1
TGTGCCAGCAGCTTGGGGACAGGGTTGGTGACTGAAGCTTTCTTT
CASSLGTGLVTEAFF
>TRBJ2-5|TRBV7-9|-|TRBD1
TGTGCCAGCAGCTCCCCGGGACAGGGAGTTTTTGGGGAGACCCAGTACTTC
CASSSPGQGVFGETQYF
>TRBJ2-2|TRBV4-1|-|-
TGCGCCAGCAGCCAATCAAGCACCGGGGAGCTGTTTTTT
CASSQSSTGELFF
>TRBJ1-1|TRBV6-1|-|-
TGTGCCAGCACATTGGGATACCTCCATAGGACTGAAGCTTTCTTT
CASTLGYLHRTEAFF
>TRBJ2-5|TRBV7-7|-|-
TGTGCTAGCAGCTTCAGTAAACAGAGTGGAGAGACCCAGTACTTC
CASSFSKQSGETQYF
>TRBJ1-6|TRBV4-1|-|-
TGCGCCAGCAGCCAACGTGCAACCGGGATTAAAAATCAACGGGATAATTCACCCCTCCACTTT
CASSQRATGIKNQRDNSPLHF
>TRBJ2-7|TRBV7-6|-|-
TGTGCCAGCAGCTATAATCCCCCCGGGACCCATCCCTACGAGCAGTACTTC
CASSYNPPGTHPYEQYF
>TRBJ2-1|TRBV29-1|-|-
TGCAGCGGGCGGCCAGCGGGCTCCTACAATGAGCAGTTCTTC
CSGRPAGSYNEQFF
>TRBJ2-3|TRBV7-9|-|TRBD2
TGTGCCAGCAGCTTAGGGACTAGCACCTACACAGATACGCAGTATTTT
CASSLGTSTYTDTQYF
>TRBJ2-7|TRBV27|few|-
TGTGCCAGCAGTTTATTCGCTGGAGGACACGAGCAGTACTTC
CASSLFAGGHEQYF
>TRBJ2-7|TRBV9|-|-
TGTGCCAGCAGCGTAGGGGACGGCTCCTACGAGCAGTACTTC
CASSVGDGSYEQYF
>TRBJ2-7|TRBV25-1|-|TRBD2
TGTGCCAGCAGTGACCACAACACGGCGGGAGTATGGTACGAGCAGTACTTC
CASSDHNTAGVWYEQYF
>TRBJ2-2|TRBV19|-|-
TGTGCCAGTAGTATTGAGGGTCGGAGCACCGGGGAGCTGTTTTTT
CASSIEGRSTGELFF
>TRBJ2-7|TRBV29-1|-|TRBD1
TGCAGCGTTGAACTGACGGGACAGGGGATTAACTACGAGCAGTACTTC
CSVELTGQGINYEQYF
>TRBJ1-2|TRBV6-1|-|-
TGTGCCAGCGGACAGATGAACTATGGCTACACCTTC
CASGQMNYGYTF
>TRBJ2-2|TRBV19|-|-
TGTGCCAGTAGTGGGCCAGGGGAAATGTCTAACACCGGGGAGCTGTTTTTT
CASSGPGEMSNTGELFF
>TRBJ2-3|TRBV7-2|-|-
TGTGCCAGCAGCCCGCAAGATCGGACTTCTTACACAGATACGCAGTATTTT
CASSPQDRTSYTDTQYF
>TRBJ2-1|TRBV7-9|-|TRBD2
TGTGCCAGCAGCTTCAATGGCGGGAGGACGTACAATGAGCAGTTCTTC
CASSFNGGRTYNEQFF
>TRBJ1-2|TRBV7-9|-|TRBD1
TGTGCCAGCAGCTTAGAGGGGACAGGGAATGGCTACACCTTC
CASSLEGTGNGYTF
>TRBJ1-4|TRBV28|-|-
TGTGCCAGCACCATTCCTGGGGCGACGAGGGAAAAACTGTTTTTT
CASTIPGATREKLFF
>TRBJ2-7|TRBV27|-|-
TGTGCCAGCAGTCCCCACCTAGCCTACGAGCAGTACTTC
CASSPHLAYEQYF
>TRBJ2-1|TRBV5-4|-|TRBD2
TGTGCCAGCAGCTTGTGGCTAGCGGGATTTTCTAATGAGCAGTTCTTC
CASSLWLAGFSNEQFF